The 21 T cell receptor beta chains listed next were all sequenced from one sample in a study of CD8 T cells in Susac syndrome. Reverse transcription of roughly 0.5 to 1 ug RNA was carried out with random hexamers. TCRdb redid the calling of the immunoSEQ multiplex PCR reads with MiXCR, one entry per CDR3 protein. The sample gives about 180,000 distinct CDR3 sequences, approximately 96% of which show up once; about 0.15% is in the top ten. The specimen sequenced was CD8+ T cells from PBMCs. These receptors were obtained from a human donor with multiple sclerosis.

The V and J genes are TRBV24-1 and TRBJ2-4; the match to TRBD2 covers 7 bases. J lost 5 bases, V lost 10 bases, and 7 bases had no gene match. The CDR3 sequence is 13 residues long. Per the germline V gene, CDR1 is KGHDR and CDR2 is SFDVKD. Written as DNA, the CDR3 is TGTGCCACGATGGCCCGGGGGGAAAACATTCAGTACTTC. Its protein is CATMARGENIQYF.

This chain connects TRBV27 to TRBJ2-6; D is uncertain. Trimming stripped 1 base from V and 0 bases from J, with 13 bases between. CDR3 size: 18 residues. The germline V gene has CDR1 MNHEY and CDR2 SMNVEV (reference sequence). This chain's CDR3 is CASSLLPPPVSGANVLTF. The CDR3 DNA follows: TGTGCCAGCAGTTTATTACCCCCCCCAGTCTCTGGGGCCAACGTCCTGACTTTC.

This rearrangement joins TRBV3-1 to TRBJ1-1, with D possibly matching TRBD1 (5 bases). Germline V lookup: CDR1 LGHDT, CDR2 YNNKEL (reference sequence). Deletions cut 4 bases from V and 8 bases from J, with 20 bases between. CDR3 length: 15 amino acids. CDR3 region: CASSPGRGRLQEAFF. CDR3 sequence (DNA): TGTGCCAGCAGCCCCGGCCGGGGACGGCTCCAGGAAGCTTTCTTT. Variable domain in full (rest from reference TRBV3-1 and TRBJ1-1): DTAVSQTPKYLVTQMGNDKSIKCEQNLGHDTMYWYKQDSKKFLKIMFSYNNKELIINETVPNRFSPKSPDKAHLNLHINSLELGDSAVYFCASSPGRGRLQEAFFGQGTRLTVV.

The chain employs TRBV20-1 and TRBJ1-5, with D hard to call. This CDR3 region has 14 residues. The ends were cut back, 3 bases at V and 8 bases at J, with 17 bases in the middle. Germline V gene data show CDR1 as DFQATT and CDR2 as SNEGSKA (reference sequence). CDR3 in DNA: TGCAGTGCTAGTGGTAGCGGCGAAGGTGAGCCCCAGCATTTT. It encodes CSASGSGEGEPQHF.

This chain connects TRBV20-1 to TRBJ2-7; 7 positions match TRBD2. The CDR3 consists of 15 residues. Trimming cost V 3 bases and J 0 bases; bases outside gene matches: 8. Germline V gene data show CDR1 as DFQATT and CDR2 as SNEGSKA (reference sequence). CDR3 bases: TGCAGTGCTAGGAATCTCGGGGGGTACTCCTACGAGCAGTACTTC. Protein sequence: CSARNLGGYSYEQYF.

The chain uses TRBV28 and TRBJ2-1; no clear D. The V gene lost 2 bases and the J gene lost 10 bases, with 12 bases spanning the gap. The CDR3 loop spans 13 amino acids. The V gene's germline CDR1 is MDHEN and CDR2 SYDVKM. For the CDR3, the DNA is TGTGCCAGCAGTTTAAAAATGGGCCGGGAGCAGTTCTTC. Its translation: CASSLKMGREQFF.

The V call is TRBV4-1, the J call TRBJ2-1, with 13 bases aligning to TRBD2. Germline loops: CDR1 MGHRA, CDR2 YSYEKL. The V gene end was trimmed by 3 bases and the J gene end by 1 base; junction bases not matched to a gene: 18. CDR3 length equals 22 residues. Here the CDR3 reads CASSHQPRGPLLAGGSYNEQFF. The DNA for the CDR3 is TGCGCCAGCAGCCATCAACCAAGGGGGCCCCTACTAGCGGGAGGGTCCTACAATGAGCAGTTCTTC.

V is TRBV20-1 and J is TRBJ1-5; D unresolved. Trimming removed 4 bases at V and 0 bases at J, with 7 bases between. The CDR3 is 13 residues long. Germline V gives CDR1 DFQATT, CDR2 SNEGSKA (reference sequence). This CDR3 reads CSATGDSNQPQHF. CDR3 nucleotide sequence: TGCAGTGCTACCGGAGATAGCAATCAGCCCCAGCATTTT.

This chain connects TRBV11-2 to TRBJ2-7, with D perhaps assigned TRBD1 or TRBD2 (5 bases each). The V gene's germline CDR1 is SGHAT and CDR2 FQNNGV. With 0 bases removed from V and 2 bases from J, the gap between germline ends came to 11 bases. The CDR3 sequence is 15 residues long. The CDR3 DNA reads TGTGCCAGCAGCTTAGAGGCAGGGACCCCCTACGAGCAGTACTTC. Translated: CASSLEAGTPYEQYF. Based on the CDR3 plus reference TRBV11-2 and TRBJ2-7, the full variable domain is EAGVAQSPRYKIIEKRQSVAFWCNPISGHATLYWYQQILGQGPKLLIQFQNNGVVDDSQLPKDRFSAERLKGVDSTLKIQPAKLEDSAVYLCASSLEAGTPYEQYFGPGTRLTVT.

The chain is built from TRBV4-1 and TRBJ2-3; D possibly corresponds to TRBD2 (6 bases). The CDR3 has 17 residues. V gave up 0 bases and J gave up 2 bases, with 15 bases separating them. Germline loops: CDR1 MGHRA, CDR2 YSYEKL. CDR3 in DNA: TGCGCCAGCAGCCAAGACGCGTTGGCGGGGATCACAGATACGCAGTATTTT. Translated, it gives CASSQDALAGITDTQYF.

As DNA, the CDR3 is TGCGCCAGCAACCCGCTGCAGGATCAGCCCCAGCATTTT. It encodes CASNPLQDQPQHF. The rearrangement links TRBV5-1 to TRBJ1-5; D gene uncertain. CDR3 size: 13 residues. Per the germline V gene, CDR1 is SGHRS and CDR2 is YFSETQ. The V and J ends lost 6 bases and 5 bases respectively, with 12 bases between them.

This clonotype came up once. This chain connects TRBV5-1 to TRBJ2-7, with a weak D call TRBD2 (5 bases). Per the germline V gene, CDR1 is SGHRS and CDR2 is YFSETQ. The CDR3 extends over 13 amino acids. V was trimmed by 3 bases and J by 2 bases, leaving 9 bases between them. The CDR3 is CASSSPGAYEQYF. In nucleotides, the CDR3 is TGCGCCAGCAGCTCGCCCGGGGCCTACGAGCAGTACTTC.

J is TRBJ2-6 and V is TRBV5-5, with 9 bases that match TRBD1. Trimming removed 0 bases from V and 1 base from J; junction bases left unmatched: 11. The CDR3 consists of 20 residues. Germline CDR1 SGHKS, CDR2 YYEKEE (reference sequence). CDR3 amino acids: CASSLEGTGIPESGANVLTF. The DNA for the CDR3 is TGTGCCAGCAGCTTGGAAGGGACAGGGATCCCGGAGTCTGGGGCCAACGTCCTGACTTTC.

The chain carries TRBV19 and TRBJ2-7, with D perhaps assigned TRBD1 or TRBD2 (5 bases each). This CDR3 region has 15 residues. Germline loops: CDR1 LNHDA, CDR2 SQIVND (reference sequence). Deletions cut 0 bases from V and 0 bases from J, with 9 bases between. The CDR3 sequence is CASSIEGTYSYEQYF. For the CDR3, the DNA is TGTGCCAGTAGTATAGAGGGGACGTACTCCTACGAGCAGTACTTC.

The rearrangement links TRBV29-1 to TRBJ2-5; TRBD2 matches 8 bases. Unmatched junction bases numbered 7, after V lost 4 bases and J lost 0 bases. Germline CDR1 reads SQVTM; CDR2 reads ANQGSEA. The CDR3 runs 15 residues. This CDR3 is CSVAGASGHQETQYF. The CDR3 DNA reads TGCAGCGTTGCTGGGGCTAGCGGGCACCAAGAGACCCAGTACTTC.

The V and J genes are TRBV29-1 and TRBJ2-2; D uncertain. The V gene lost 4 bases and the J gene lost 2 bases, with 8 bases spanning the gap. CDR1 and CDR2 from the germline V gene are SQVTM and ANQGSEA. CDR3 length: 13 residues. CDR3 sequence reads: CSVVIENTGELFF. CDR3 coding DNA: TGCAGCGTTGTCATAGAAAACACCGGGGAGCTGTTTTTT.

The DNA of the CDR3 is TGCGCCAGCAGCCAAGGGGGAACGGGGGGGCCCGACAATGAGCAGTTCTTC. This translates into CASSQGGTGGPDNEQFF. V and J are TRBV4-1 and TRBJ2-1, with 8 positions matching TRBD2. CDR3 length: 17 residues. Trimming removed 1 base from V and 5 bases from J; junction bases left unmatched: 10. Per germline, CDR1 MGHRA and CDR2 YSYEKL.

The CDR3 DNA follows: TGTGCCAGCAGTGACTTTCTTTATGGCTACACCTTC. As protein: CASSDFLYGYTF. The chain couples TRBV6-4 to TRBJ1-2; D is ambiguous. CDR1 and CDR2 from the germline V gene are MRHNA and SNTAGT. Deletions cut 1 base from V and 5 bases from J, with 5 bases between. The CDR3 runs to 12 residues.

The chain employs TRBV7-9 and TRBJ2-2, with D possibly being TRBD1 or TRBD2 (6 bases each). The CDR3 totals 14 residues. Trimming took 7 bases from V and 6 from J, leaving 15 bases between them. Germline V lookup: CDR1 SEHNR, CDR2 FQNEAQ (reference sequence). CDR3 sequence reads: CASTGGGPAGELFF. DNA of the CDR3: TGTGCCAGCACCGGAGGGGGACCTGCCGGGGAGCTGTTTTTT.

A few counts support this clonotype. The V call is TRBV7-3, the J call TRBJ2-3; D perhaps matches TRBD1 (6 bases). This CDR3 contains 14 residues. The germline gives CDR1 SGHTA, CDR2 FQGTGA. The germline V and J ends were trimmed by 6 bases and 0 bases, with 10 bases remaining between them. This CDR3 is CASSSTGSTDTQYF. CDR3 in DNA: TGTGCCAGCAGTTCTACAGGGAGCACAGATACGCAGTATTTT.

The chain carries TRBV20-1 and TRBJ2-7; 7 positions match TRBD2. Trimming removed 5 bases from V and 4 bases from J; junction bases left unmatched: 11. Germline V gene lookup returns CDR1 DFQATT and CDR2 SNEGSKA (reference sequence). This CDR3 has 14 residues. CDR3 DNA sequence: TGCAGTGCTCCCCAGGGAGGGGACCCGTACGAGCAGTACTTC. It yields the protein CSAPQGGDPYEQYF.